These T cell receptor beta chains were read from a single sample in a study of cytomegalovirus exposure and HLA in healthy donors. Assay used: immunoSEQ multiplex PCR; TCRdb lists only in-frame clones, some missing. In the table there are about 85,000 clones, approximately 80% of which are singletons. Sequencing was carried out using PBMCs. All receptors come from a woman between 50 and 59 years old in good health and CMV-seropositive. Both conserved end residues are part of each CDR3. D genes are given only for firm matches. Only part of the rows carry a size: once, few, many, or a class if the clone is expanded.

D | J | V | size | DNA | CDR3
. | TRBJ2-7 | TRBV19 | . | TGTGCCAGTAGTATGGGACGACAGGCCTACGAGCAGTACTTC | CASSMGRQAYEQYF
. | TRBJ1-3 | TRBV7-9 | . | TGTGCCAGCAGCCCCCGCGGAGGGGCTGGAAACACCATATATTTT | CASSPRGGAGNTIYF
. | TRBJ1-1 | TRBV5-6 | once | TGTGCCAGCCTGTACGGGAACACTGAAGCTTTCTTT | CASLYGNTEAFF
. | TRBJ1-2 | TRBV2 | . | TGTGCCAGCAGTGACGGCAGGGCCTATGGCTACACCTTC | CASSDGRAYGYTF
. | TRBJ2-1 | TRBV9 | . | TGTGCCAGCAGCGTAGCTTACAGGGAGGGTCAGGGGACCTACAATGAGCAGTTCTTC | CASSVAYREGQGTYNEQFF
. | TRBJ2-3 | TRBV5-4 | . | TGTGCCAGCAGCTTATCGGCCGGGGAAAATACGCAGTATTTT | CASSLSAGENTQYF
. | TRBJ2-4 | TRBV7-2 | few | TGTGCCAGCAGCCCCTGGGCAGACAAAAACATTCAGTACTTC | CASSPWADKNIQYF
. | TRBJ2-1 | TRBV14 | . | TGTGCCAGCAGCCAGAGGGCTACCTACAATGAGCAGTTCTTC | CASSQRATYNEQFF
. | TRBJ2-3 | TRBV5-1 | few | TGCGCCAGCAGCTTGGCCTTAGATACGCAGTATTTT | CASSLALDTQYF
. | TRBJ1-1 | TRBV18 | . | TGTGCCAGCTCACCAGCACAGGGCTCGAACACTGAAGCTTTCTTT | CASSPAQGSNTEAFF
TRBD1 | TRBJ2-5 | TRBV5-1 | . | TGCGCCAGCAGCCTGGGACAGGGGAAAGAGACCCAGTACTTC | CASSLGQGKETQYF
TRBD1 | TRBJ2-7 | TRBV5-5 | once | TGTGCCAGCAGCGGCCGGGACAGGGGACCCTACGAGCAGTACTTC | CASSGRDRGPYEQYF
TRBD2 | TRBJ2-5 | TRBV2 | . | TGTGCCAGCAGGCGGGGGGGCCTGAAGGAGACCCAGTACTTC | CASRRGGLKETQYF